A single sample gave rise to the 18 T cell receptor beta chains below, sequenced in a study of T cell responses to AZD1222 COVID-19 vaccine (dated by TCRdb to the early 2020s). Library construction relied on the immunoSEQ multiplex PCR assay. TCRdb re-hosts the immuneACCESS table, in-frame sequences only. Its copies lack some clones; in the studies checked, an unresolved V gene accounts for under half of them, and the cause for the rest is not known. Present in this sample are some 200,000 clones, approximately 90% of which were seen just once. The ten largest clones add up to about 3.5% of the sample. What this sample's time point label stands for: about 28 days (+/-7) after the second vaccine dose. The source material was peripheral blood, sampled 28 days after the second AZD1222 dose. Every receptor here comes from an adult who received the AZD1222 COVID-19 vaccine.

This chain links TRBV6-2 or TRBV6-3 with TRBJ2-1; a weak D match, TRBD2 (6 bases). The germline V gene encodes CDR1 MNHEY and CDR2 SVGEGT. Trimming stripped 4 bases from V and 0 bases from J, with 13 bases between. The CDR3 is 16 amino acids. The CDR3 nucleotides are TGTGCCAGCAGTTCGTCCGGGACTCTCTCCTACAATGAGCAGTTCTTC. Protein sequence: CASSSSGTLSYNEQFF.

V usage is TRBV5-6 and J usage is TRBJ1-2, with D tentatively TRBD1 (6 bases). CDR1 and CDR2 (germline): SGHDT, YYEEEE. The CDR3 extends over 12 amino acids. V was clipped by 4 bases and J by 8 bases, with 12 bases between them. CDR3 DNA: TGTGCCAGCAGCCAGTACGGGGGCGGCTACACCTTC. Translated, it gives CASSQYGGGYTF.

V and J are TRBV6-5 and TRBJ1-4, with a tentative D call TRBD1 (6 bases). The CDR3 runs to 14 residues. The V gene lost 4 bases and the J gene lost 7 bases, with 13 bases spanning the gap. Per germline, CDR1 MNHEY and CDR2 SVGAGI. The CDR3 loop is CASSLGAGSEKLFF. The CDR3 DNA sequence: TGTGCCAGCAGTTTGGGGGCTGGAAGTGAAAAACTGTTTTTT.

The rearrangement links TRBV5-6 to TRBJ1-2; 8 bases map to TRBD1. The J segment lost 4 bases and the V segment lost 2 bases, leaving 7 bases of the junction unmatched. Per the germline V gene, CDR1 is SGHDT and CDR2 is YYEEEE. The CDR3 spans 15 residues. CDR3 in amino acids: CASSFQGARVYGYTF. The CDR3 region has the DNA TGTGCCAGCAGCTTCCAGGGGGCTCGTGTCTATGGCTACACCTTC. Full variable domain (rest looked up from reference TRBV5-6 and TRBJ1-2): DAGVTQSPTHLIKTRGQQVTLRCSPKSGHDTVSWYQQALGQGPQFIFQYYEEEERQRGNFPDRFSGHQFPNYSSELNVNALLLGDSALYLCASSFQGARVYGYTFGSGTRLTVV.

The rearrangement uses TRBV29-1 and TRBJ2-7, with TRBD2 identical over 10 bases. With 7 bases clipped from V and 2 bases from J, the junction kept 5 bases outside the gene matches. CDR1 and CDR2 from the germline V gene are SQVTM and ANQGSEA. This CDR3 region has 13 residues. CDR3 protein: CSDSTSGTYEQYF. The CDR3 DNA reads as TGCAGCGACTCCACTAGCGGGACCTACGAGCAGTACTTC.

V is TRBV5-5 and J is TRBJ2-1, with a tentative D call TRBD2 (5 bases). The CDR3 spans 14 residues. Germline CDR1 and CDR2: SGHKS and YYEKEE (reference sequence). Deletions cut 1 base from V and 8 bases from J, with 13 bases between. CDR3 DNA: TGTGCCAGCAGCTTGCCTGGGTTCGGGGATGAGCAGTTCTTC. The encoded protein is CASSLPGFGDEQFF.

CDR3 DNA sequence: TGTGCCAGCAGCCGCAGGGGCGGCACTGAAGCTTTCTTT. It is translated as CASSRRGGTEAFF. The rearrangement uses TRBV9 and TRBJ1-1; tentatively, D is TRBD1 (6 bases). CDR3 length: 13 residues. Trimming cost V 4 bases and J 4 bases, with 11 bases left between them. Germline CDR1 SGDLS, CDR2 YYNGEE.

This clone was picked up one time. J is TRBJ2-1 and V is TRBV24-1; D is perhaps TRBD2 (6 bases). This CDR3 is built from 15 residues. The V end was cut by 1 base, the J end by 0 bases, with 6 bases between. Germline values: CDR1 KGHDR, CDR2 SFDVKD. As DNA, the CDR3 is TGTGCCACCAGTGATTTCGGGAGCTCCTACAATGAGCAGTTCTTC. Its protein is CATSDFGSSYNEQFF.

The chain links TRBV14 to TRBJ1-2; no reliable D call. The CDR3 contains 13 residues. Trimming removed 1 base from V and 1 base from J, with 4 bases in between. The germline V gene encodes CDR1 SGHDN and CDR2 FVKESK. This CDR3 is CASSQGVNYGYTF. CDR3 in DNA: TGTGCCAGCAGCCAAGGGGTTAACTATGGCTACACCTTC.

The chain has TRBV27 and TRBJ1-5, with 9 bases that match TRBD1. The CDR3 consists of 17 residues. With V trimmed by 6 bases and J by 4 bases, 13 bases remained unmatched. CDR1 is MNHEY, CDR2 SMNVEV, per germline (reference sequence). CDR3 in amino acids: CASSPHSTGGWNQPQHF. The CDR3, as DNA: TGTGCCAGCAGCCCACATTCTACAGGGGGCTGGAATCAGCCCCAGCATTTT.

This chain links TRBV3-1 (or the pseudogene TRBV3-2) with TRBJ1-1; no clear D. V was shortened by 3 bases and J by 0 bases, with 11 bases between the two germline ends. Germline lookup yields CDR1 LGHDT and CDR2 YNNKEL (reference sequence). The CDR3 has 15 amino acids. The CDR3 DNA sequence: TGTGCCAGCAGCCAGGGCCACTTTATGAACACTGAAGCTTTCTTT. Amino acid sequence: CASSQGHFMNTEAFF.

The J gene is TRBJ1-3, the V gene TRBV5-1; D call uncertain. The germline V and J ends were trimmed by 1 base and 0 bases, with 11 bases remaining between them. In germline, CDR1 is SGHRS, CDR2 YFSETQ. The CDR3 totals 16 residues. The CDR3 DNA sequence: TGCGCCAGCAGCTTGATGGAACCTTTCTCTGGAAACACCATATATTTT. Its translation is CASSLMEPFSGNTIYF.

This clone was seen a single time. This chain links TRBV10-3 with TRBJ1-3; D perhaps matches TRBD1 (5 bases). CDR3 size: 14 residues. Germline V gives CDR1 ENHRY, CDR2 SYGVKD. V lost 6 bases and J 4 bases, leaving 13 bases between the germline ends. The CDR3 region is CAIRSTRAGNTIYF. The CDR3 DNA is TGTGCCATCAGGTCTACCAGGGCAGGAAACACCATATATTTT.

This clone was recorded only once. The chain recombines TRBV6-1 with TRBJ2-1; no definite D call. Germline V lookup: CDR1 MNHNS, CDR2 SASEGT. The CDR3 length is 15 residues. The V end lost 2 bases, the J end lost 0 bases, and 8 bases lay between the germline ends. The CDR3 loop reads CASSESVSSYNEQFF. The CDR3 bases are TGTGCCAGCAGTGAATCAGTGAGCTCCTACAATGAGCAGTTCTTC.

This chain uses TRBV2 with TRBJ2-3; D call uncertain. In germline, CDR1 is SNHLY, CDR2 FYNNEI. This CDR3 comprises 14 residues. V gave up 1 base and J gave up 8 bases, with 13 bases separating them. CDR3 residues: CASSEGLPGRTQYF. CDR3 DNA: TGTGCCAGCAGTGAAGGGCTACCCGGTCGTACGCAGTATTTT.

This chain links TRBV5-1 with TRBJ1-2; tentative D call: TRBD1 (5 bases). Between the trimmed V and J ends, which lost 3 bases and 4 bases, there was a span of 13 bases. This CDR3 has 14 amino acids. Per the germline V gene, CDR1 is SGHRS and CDR2 is YFSETQ. Here the CDR3 reads CASSYTGDLYGYTF. Here the CDR3 DNA reads TGCGCCAGCAGCTATACAGGAGATCTCTATGGCTACACCTTC.

The chain couples TRBV5-1 to TRBJ1-4; D unresolved. The length of the CDR3 is 14 residues. Germline values: CDR1 SGHRS, CDR2 YFSETQ. V was pared by 0 bases and J by 8 bases, with 11 bases between. CDR3 coding DNA: TGCGCCAGCAGCTTGGGGATCACGGGGGAAAAACTGTTTTTT. Translation: CASSLGITGEKLFF.

This clone appeared a single time. The V call is TRBV7-3, the J call TRBJ2-2; no definite D call. The length of the CDR3 is 14 residues. V shed 2 bases and J shed 4 bases, with 8 bases lying between them. Germline-derived CDR1 and CDR2 are SGHTA and FQGTGA. CDR3 residues: CASSLGLSTGELFF. The CDR3 DNA follows: TGTGCCAGCAGCTTAGGATTGAGCACCGGGGAGCTGTTTTTT.